The following is a TCR beta chain sequence with its context. Its antigen is still unknown. These data originate in a study of regulatory T cells in long-lasting Graves disease. Background on the study: Persistence in Graves' disease denoted antithyroid drug use beyond 5 years alongside positive TSH receptor antibodies.

Indicated time point: persistent/refractory GD, antithyroid drugs over 5 years with positive TRAb. Isolated PBMC RNA provided the starting material for the TCR library. CDR1 and CDR2 (germline): MRHNA, SNTAGT. Trimming took 2 bases from V and 4 from J, leaving 11 bases between them. This CDR3 is built from 14 residues. Findings and limits, study-wide: With a small sample size, accuracy may have been reduced. Sharing of public clonotypes was greater in persistent patients (about 2,700) than in new patients (about 970). Newly diagnosed disease favored TRBV20-1 and TRBJ2-1 over persistent disease.

Through Arm-PCR of CDR3 regions and iRepertoire HTBI primers, TCR beta libraries were built. TCRdb redid the calling of the multiplex PCR reads with MiXCR, one entry per CDR3 protein. The sample shows some 430,000 distinct CDR3 sequences, 20% to 25% of them seen only once. The chain carries TRBV6-4 and TRBJ1-1; tentative D call: TRBD1 (5 bases). This clonotype was obtained from a female donor with Graves disease. Material: peripheral blood mononuclear cells (PBMCs), obtained when the disease was refractory, from a patient treated with antithyroid drugs. CDR3 in DNA: TGTGCCAGCAGTGACGTTCACAGGCTCACTGAAGCTTTCTTT. It is translated as CASSDVHRLTEAFF.